These 27 T cell receptor beta chains were sequenced from one sample in a study of blood T cell repertoires in COVID-19. Method: immunoSEQ multiplex PCR; TCRdb's copy keeps in-frame clones and lacks some. The sample includes around 100,000 clones, roughly 90% seen only once; the top ten take under 2%. Sequences were obtained from peripheral blood. All receptors come from a man older than 75 with acute or convalescent COVID-19.

This clone was recorded a few times. The chain couples TRBV7-8 to TRBJ1-2; 11 nucleotides line up with TRBD1. The V and J ends lost 1 base and 5 bases, in that order; junction bases with no gene match: 6. Per the germline V gene, CDR1 is SGHVS and CDR2 is FQNEAQ. CDR3 length equals 16 residues. The CDR3 sequence is CASSLGTGGAWYGYTF. For the CDR3, the DNA is TGTGCCAGCAGCTTAGGGACAGGGGGCGCCTGGTATGGCTACACCTTC.

This clone came up once. V and J are TRBV6-5 and TRBJ1-4; no reliable D call. Germline CDR1 reads MNHEY; CDR2 reads SVGAGI. Trimming cost V 2 bases and J 5 bases, with 9 bases left between them. This CDR3 region has 14 residues. CDR3 DNA sequence: TGTGCCAGCAGTTACAGGGAGTGGAATGAAAAACTGTTTTTT. Its translation: CASSYREWNEKLFF.

The chain carries TRBV19 and TRBJ2-1; 11 positions agree with TRBD2. The ends lost 4 bases at V and 7 bases at J; junction bases unmatched: 9. This CDR3 spans 16 amino acids. CDR1 and CDR2 (germline): LNHDA, SQIVND (reference sequence). CDR3 sequence (DNA): TGTGCCAGTAGTACGCTAACTAGCGGGAGTAGGAATGAGCAGTTCTTC. Translated: CASSTLTSGSRNEQFF.

The gene calls are TRBV4-2 and TRBJ2-2, with D possibly matching TRBD2 (6 bases). The CDR3 runs to 14 residues. Trimming stripped 4 bases from V and 9 bases from J, with 15 bases between. Germline lookup yields CDR1 LGHNA and CDR2 YNFKEQ. The CDR3 sequence: CASSLKNGGRELFF. DNA for the CDR3: TGTGCCAGCAGCCTTAAAAATGGAGGGAGGGAGCTGTTTTTT.

V usage is TRBV5-1 and J usage is TRBJ1-2; 10 bases map to TRBD1. The V segment lost 5 bases and the J segment 6 bases; nucleotides outside the gene matches: 4. The CDR3 has 13 amino acids. The germline V gene encodes CDR1 SGHRS and CDR2 YFSETQ. This chain's CDR3 is CASSSGQGDGYTF. In nucleotides, the CDR3 is TGCGCCAGCAGTTCCGGACAGGGGGATGGCTACACCTTC.

This clone occurred a few times. The chain recombines TRBV30 with TRBJ2-2; D may be TRBD1 (5 bases). V was trimmed by 3 bases and J by 1 base, leaving 9 bases between them. Germline V gene lookup returns CDR1 GTSNPN and CDR2 SVGIG (reference sequence). The CDR3 is 14 amino acids. The DNA for the CDR3 is TGTGCCTGGAGAGGGCAGGGGAACACCGGGGAGCTGTTTTTT. Translating gives CAWRGQGNTGELFF. The full variable domain, its missing parts supplied by reference TRBV30 and TRBJ2-2, is SQTIHQWPATLVQPVGSPLSLECTVEGTSNPNLYWYRQAAGRGLQLLFYSVGIGQISSEVPQNLSASRPQDRQFILSSKKLLLSDSGFYLCAWRGQGNTGELFFGEGSRLTVL.

The genes are TRBV5-1 and TRBJ2-1, with TRBD2 matching 10 bases. Germline assignment: CDR1 SGHRS and CDR2 YFSETQ. CDR3 length: 15 residues. V shed 1 base, J shed 6 bases, and the junction held 4 bases outside the gene matches. The CDR3 nucleotides are TGCGCCAGCAGCTTGCCCAGCGGGAGGGCCAATGAGCAGTTCTTC. It yields the protein CASSLPSGRANEQFF.

This clone was counted a single time. The chain couples TRBV30 to TRBJ1-6; D unclear. With 1 base removed from V and 5 bases from J, the gap between germline ends came to 12 bases. The CDR3 runs 15 residues. Per germline, CDR1 GTSNPN and CDR2 SVGIG (reference sequence). CDR3 nucleotide sequence: TGTGCCTGGAGTGGTGAGACACGGAATAATTCACCCCTCCACTTT. It specifies CAWSGETRNNSPLHF.

Note on this clone: One end of the junction does not line up with germline, which may come from a read error. CDR3 in amino acids: CASSEVALPGGCTF. In DNA, the CDR3 is TGTGCCAGCAGTGAAGTCGCGCTGCCAGGGGGCTGCACCTTC. J is TRBJ1-2 and V is TRBV6-1, with TRBD1 identical over 8 bases. There are 14 residues in the CDR3. Germline assignment: CDR1 MNHNS and CDR2 SASEGT.

In this sample, this clone turned up once. The V gene is TRBV3-1 (or the pseudogene TRBV3-2), the J gene TRBJ2-7; 13 nucleotides agree with TRBD2. This CDR3 is 18 amino acids long. Germline V gives CDR1 LGHDT, CDR2 YNNKEL (reference sequence). Trimming cost V 0 bases and J 6 bases; bases outside gene matches: 11. This CDR3 reads CASSQDTSGRANPSEQYF. Here the CDR3 DNA reads TGTGCCAGCAGCCAAGATACTAGCGGGAGGGCCAATCCCAGCGAGCAGTACTTC.

This sequence joins TRBV25-1 and TRBJ2-5; 8 nucleotides agree with TRBD2. The CDR3 covers 14 residues. Germline CDR1 reads MGHDK; CDR2 reads SYGVNS. The V segment lost 1 base and the J segment 4 bases; nucleotides outside the gene matches: 2. The CDR3 region is CASSESGGRETQYF. The CDR3 DNA reads TGTGCCAGCAGTGAATCGGGGGGGCGAGAGACCCAGTACTTC.

The CDR3 bases are TGTGCCAGTATTGGGGCAGGCTATGGCTACACCTTC. This sequence encodes CASIGAGYGYTF. The gene calls are TRBV19 and TRBJ1-2, with D perhaps matching TRBD1 (5 bases). The CDR3 contains 12 residues. The germline V and J ends were trimmed by 7 bases and 4 bases, with 10 bases remaining between them. CDR1 LNHDA and CDR2 SQIVND come from the germline V gene (reference sequence).

This rearrangement joins TRBV10-3 to TRBJ2-3; weak D call: TRBD2 (7 bases). Trimming took off 3 bases at V and 3 bases at J, with 16 bases between the two ends. Germline V gene sequence: CDR1 ENHRY, CDR2 SYGVKD. The CDR3 length is 16 residues. The CDR3, as DNA: TGTGCCATCAGTGAAGGGGGAGGGGGGTCAACAGATACGCAGTATTTT. This encodes CAISEGGGGSTDTQYF.

The V call is TRBV7-9, the J call TRBJ2-3, with 13 bases matching TRBD2. The germline gives CDR1 SEHNR, CDR2 FQNEAQ (reference sequence). This CDR3 is 16 amino acids long. V was pared by 5 bases and J by 9 bases, with 11 bases of the junction left unmatched. In nucleotides, the CDR3 is TGTGCCAGCAGCGCCGAGGGACTAGCGGGAAGAGAAACGCAGTATTTT. Translation gives CASSAEGLAGRETQYF.

The rearrangement uses TRBV28 and TRBJ1-2, with 10 bases lining up with TRBD1. The CDR3 sequence is 14 residues long. Germline trimming cut 7 bases from V and 2 bases from J; bases unmatched to any gene: 4. CDR1 MDHEN and CDR2 SYDVKM come from the germline V gene. The CDR3 DNA follows: TGTGCCAGCACCACGGGACAGGGGAACTATGGCTACACCTTC. This sequence encodes CASTTGQGNYGYTF.

J is TRBJ2-7 and V is TRBV18; 9 bases map to TRBD1. The CDR3 length is 15 residues. Trimming cost V 3 bases and J 2 bases; bases outside gene matches: 5. Per the germline V gene, CDR1 is KGHSH and CDR2 is LQKENI. The CDR3 protein is CASSPADRGTYEQYF. For the CDR3, the DNA is TGTGCCAGCTCACCGGCGGACAGGGGCACCTACGAGCAGTACTTC.

This clone was counted a few times. The chain carries TRBV15 and TRBJ2-7, with a weak D call TRBD1 (6 bases). The germline V gene encodes CDR1 LNHNV and CDR2 YYDKDF (reference sequence). Trimming removed 5 bases from V and 2 bases from J, with 13 bases in between. The CDR3 spans 14 residues. The chain's CDR3 is CATSPGDGTYEQYF. In DNA form, the CDR3 reads TGTGCCACCAGCCCAGGGGACGGAACCTACGAGCAGTACTTC.

The CDR3: CASSIEPTVINTEAFF. The CDR3 coding sequence is TGTGCCAGTAGTATAGAGCCCACAGTGATTAACACTGAAGCTTTCTTT. The chain uses TRBV19 and TRBJ1-1; no clear D gene. This CDR3 region has 16 residues. V shed 0 bases and J shed 2 bases, with 13 bases lying between them. Germline assignment: CDR1 LNHDA and CDR2 SQIVND (reference sequence).

This chain uses TRBV6-5 with TRBJ2-7; 13 positions agree with TRBD2. The CDR3 consists of 15 residues. V shed 6 bases and J 5 bases; nucleotides not matched to a gene: 7. Germline V gives CDR1 MNHEY, CDR2 SVGAGI. This chain's CDR3 is CASSPSLAGGHEQYF. In DNA form, the CDR3 reads TGTGCCAGCAGCCCCTCACTAGCGGGAGGGCACGAGCAGTACTTC.

The CDR3 DNA reads as TGCGCCAGCAGCTTGGCCCCACGGGGAAGCGTCCGCTCCTACGAGCAGTACTTC. It yields the protein CASSLAPRGSVRSYEQYF. The genes are TRBV5-1 and TRBJ2-7; D possibly corresponds to TRBD2 (5 bases). The V end was cut by 0 bases, the J end by 0 bases, with 19 bases between. Germline V gene data show CDR1 as SGHRS and CDR2 as YFSETQ. There are 18 residues in the CDR3. Variable domain in full (rest from reference TRBV5-1 and TRBJ2-7): KAGVTQTPRYLIKTRGQQVTLSCSPISGHRSVSWYQQTPGQGLQFLFEYFSETQRNKGNFPGRFSGRQFSNSRSEMNVSTLELGDSALYLCASSLAPRGSVRSYEQYFGPGTRLTVT.

The J gene is TRBJ2-2, the V gene TRBV6-5; no reliable D call. There are 13 residues in the CDR3. Germline CDR1 reads MNHEY; CDR2 reads SVGAGI. With 5 bases removed from V and 6 bases from J, the gap between germline ends came to 10 bases. The CDR3 nucleotides are TGTGCCAGCAGTCCTCACAATCCCGGGGAGCTGTTTTTT. Amino acids: CASSPHNPGELFF.

The rearrangement uses TRBV2 and TRBJ2-3; D might be TRBD2 (5 bases). The CDR3 runs 16 residues. The ends were cut back, 6 bases at V and 1 base at J, with 17 bases in the middle. Germline V gives CDR1 SNHLY, CDR2 FYNNEI. The CDR3: CASSLGDYPGTDTQYF. For the CDR3, the DNA is TGTGCCAGCAGCTTAGGTGACTACCCTGGCACAGATACGCAGTATTTT.

The V call is TRBV6-2 or TRBV6-3, the J call TRBJ2-1; D might be TRBD1 (6 bases). The CDR3 sequence is 16 residues long. Germline V gene data show CDR1 as MNHEY and CDR2 as SVGEGT. The germline V and J ends were trimmed by 2 bases and 9 bases, with 20 bases remaining between them. The CDR3 region has the DNA TGTGCCAGCAGTTACCCTAGGGCAGGGGTTACGGGTGAGCAGTTCTTC. Its translation is CASSYPRAGVTGEQFF.

The chain carries TRBV28 and TRBJ1-2, with 7 bases aligning to TRBD1. The trim removed 6 bases at V and 5 bases at J, leaving 3 bases unmatched. The CDR3 is made up of 12 amino acids. In germline, CDR1 is MDHEN, CDR2 SYDVKM. CDR3 sequence reads: CASRGQLYGYTF. The CDR3, as DNA: TGTGCCAGCAGGGGACAGCTTTATGGCTACACCTTC.

The chain recombines TRBV29-1 with TRBJ2-1; D is possibly TRBD1 (6 bases). V lost 2 bases and J lost 12, with 17 bases in between. The CDR3 contains 13 residues. The germline CDR1 and CDR2 sequences are SQVTM and ANQGSEA. CDR3: CSVESPTGRGQFF. CDR3 DNA: TGCAGCGTTGAATCCCCAACAGGGCGCGGGCAGTTCTTC.

This chain uses TRBV11-2 with TRBJ1-6; TRBD1 matches at 11 bases. The CDR3 spans 18 residues. Trimming removed 3 bases from V and 5 bases from J; junction bases left unmatched: 9. Per the germline V gene, CDR1 is SGHAT and CDR2 is FQNNGV. CDR3: CASSLGVRDRGNNSPLHF. The CDR3 DNA reads TGTGCCAGCAGCTTGGGAGTCCGGGACAGGGGGAATAATTCACCCCTCCACTTT.

The rearrangement links TRBV5-1 to TRBJ1-3; no firm D call. The V gene lost 0 bases and the J gene lost 2 bases, with 9 bases spanning the gap. CDR1 and CDR2 from the germline V gene are SGHRS and YFSETQ. The CDR3 has 15 amino acids. The CDR3 region is CASSLDRRAGNTIYF. The DNA for the CDR3 is TGCGCCAGCAGCTTGGATCGGAGGGCTGGAAACACCATATATTTT.